This T cell receptor beta chain stems from a study of T cells in Graves' hyperthyroidism and ophthalmopathy. The diagnoses drew upon clinical symptoms, serum thyroxine and TRAb, thyroid ultrasound and orbital computed tomography. To note about this clonotype: The target antigen is unknown. The junction and the germline gene differ at one end; a read error may be behind it.

Germline V gene lookup returns CDR1 SGHTA and CDR2 FQGTGA. The CDR3 runs to 16 residues. Study-wide results and caveats: Ophthalmopathy, as predicted by the model, came a median 6.5 months after the prediction.

What was amplified from RNA transcripts were TCR beta CDR3 regions. The HTBI primer set drove a first-round RT-PCR of the TCR CDR3. TCRdb fed the multiplex PCR reads into MiXCR, producing one record per CDR3 protein. The repertoire includes 490,000 or so distinct CDR3 sequences, 40% to 50% of them detected once, and about two fifths sits in the top ten. The gene calls are TRBV7-3 and TRBJ2-7, with a weak D call TRBD2 (7 bases). Input material: peripheral blood or thyroid tissue (not recorded which). This clonotype was obtained from an adult woman with Graves' disease, either hyperthyroidism or ophthalmopathy (not recorded which). The CDR3 region is CASSQPYRGRAYEQYF. The CDR3 nucleotides read TGCGCCAGCAGTCAACCCTATAGGGGGAGGGCCTACGAGCAGTACTTC.